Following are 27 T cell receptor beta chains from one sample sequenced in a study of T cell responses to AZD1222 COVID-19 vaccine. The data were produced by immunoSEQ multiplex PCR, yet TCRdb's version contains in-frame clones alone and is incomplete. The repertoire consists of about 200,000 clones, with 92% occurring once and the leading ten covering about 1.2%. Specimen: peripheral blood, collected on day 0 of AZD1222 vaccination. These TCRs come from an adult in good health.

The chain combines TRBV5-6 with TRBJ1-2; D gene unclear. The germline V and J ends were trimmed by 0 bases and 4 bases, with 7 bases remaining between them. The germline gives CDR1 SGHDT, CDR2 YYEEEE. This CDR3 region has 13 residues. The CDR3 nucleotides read TGTGCCAGCAGCTTGGCCAGAACCTATGGCTACACCTTC. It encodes CASSLARTYGYTF.

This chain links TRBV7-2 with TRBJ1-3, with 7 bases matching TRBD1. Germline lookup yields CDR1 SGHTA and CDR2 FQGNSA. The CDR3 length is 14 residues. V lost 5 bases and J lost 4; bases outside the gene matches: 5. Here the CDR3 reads CASSPQGLGNTIYF. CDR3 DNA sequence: TGTGCCAGCAGCCCACAGGGGTTAGGAAACACCATATATTTT.

The CDR3 bases are TGTGCCACCAGTGATTTTGGGAATGAGCAGTTCTTC. Translating gives CATSDFGNEQFF. The rearrangement uses TRBV24-1 and TRBJ2-1, with unresolved D. The CDR3 runs to 12 residues. V was clipped by 1 base and J by 7 bases, with 4 bases between them. Germline CDR1 KGHDR, CDR2 SFDVKD.

CDR3 protein: CASSREYGYSPLHF. Written as DNA, the CDR3 is TGTGCCAGCAGCAGGGAGTATGGGTATTCACCCCTCCACTTT. The chain couples TRBV6-4 to TRBJ1-6, with D maybe TRBD1 (5 bases). Germline V lookup: CDR1 MRHNA, CDR2 SNTAGT. This CDR3 contains 14 residues. V dropped 6 bases and J dropped 8 bases, with 14 bases sitting between them.

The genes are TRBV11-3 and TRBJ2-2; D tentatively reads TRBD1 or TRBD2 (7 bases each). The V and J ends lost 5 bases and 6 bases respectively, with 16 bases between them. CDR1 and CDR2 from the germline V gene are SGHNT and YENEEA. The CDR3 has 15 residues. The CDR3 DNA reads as TGTGCCAGCAGCCATCAGGGGGGGGCATCCGGGGAGCTGTTTTTT. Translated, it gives CASSHQGGASGELFF.

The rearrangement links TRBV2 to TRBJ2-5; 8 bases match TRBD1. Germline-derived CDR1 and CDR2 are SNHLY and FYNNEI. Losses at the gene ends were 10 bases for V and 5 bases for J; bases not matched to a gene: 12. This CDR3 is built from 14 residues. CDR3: CATSGQGSWETQYF. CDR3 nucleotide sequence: TGTGCCACCTCCGGACAGGGATCTTGGGAGACCCAGTACTTC.

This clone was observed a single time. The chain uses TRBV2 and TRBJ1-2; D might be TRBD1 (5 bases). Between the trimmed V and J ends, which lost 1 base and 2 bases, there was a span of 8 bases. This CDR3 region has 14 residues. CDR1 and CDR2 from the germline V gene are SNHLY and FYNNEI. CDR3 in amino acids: CASSEVRANYGYTF. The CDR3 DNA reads TGTGCCAGCAGTGAAGTCAGGGCCAACTATGGCTACACCTTC.

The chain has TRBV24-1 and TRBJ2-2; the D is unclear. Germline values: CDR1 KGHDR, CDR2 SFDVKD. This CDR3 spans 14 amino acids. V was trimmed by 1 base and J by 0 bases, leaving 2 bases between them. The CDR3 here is CATSDFPNTGELFF. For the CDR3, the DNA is TGTGCCACCAGTGATTTCCCGAACACCGGGGAGCTGTTTTTT.

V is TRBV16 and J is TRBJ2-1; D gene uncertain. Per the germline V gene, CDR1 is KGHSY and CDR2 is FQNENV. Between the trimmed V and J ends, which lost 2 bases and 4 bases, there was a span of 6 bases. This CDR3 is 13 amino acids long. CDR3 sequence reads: CASSQQVYNEQFF. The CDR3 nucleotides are TGTGCCAGCAGCCAACAGGTTTACAATGAGCAGTTCTTC.

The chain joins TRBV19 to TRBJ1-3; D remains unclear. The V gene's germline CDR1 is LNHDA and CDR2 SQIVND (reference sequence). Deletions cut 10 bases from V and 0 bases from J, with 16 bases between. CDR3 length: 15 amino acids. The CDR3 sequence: CATNSPKSSGNTIYF. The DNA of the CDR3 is TGTGCCACCAATAGTCCTAAAAGCTCTGGAAACACCATATATTTT.

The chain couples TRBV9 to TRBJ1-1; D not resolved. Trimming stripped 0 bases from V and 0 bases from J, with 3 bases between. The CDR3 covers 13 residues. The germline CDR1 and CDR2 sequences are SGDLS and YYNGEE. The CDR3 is CASSVELNTEAFF. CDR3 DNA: TGTGCCAGCAGCGTAGAACTGAACACTGAAGCTTTCTTT.

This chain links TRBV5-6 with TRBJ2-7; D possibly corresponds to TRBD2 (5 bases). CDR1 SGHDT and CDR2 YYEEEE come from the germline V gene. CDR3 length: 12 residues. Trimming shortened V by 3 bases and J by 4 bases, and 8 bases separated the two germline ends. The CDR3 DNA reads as TGTGCCAGCAGCTCGGACTTATACGAGCAGTACTTC. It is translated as CASSSDLYEQYF. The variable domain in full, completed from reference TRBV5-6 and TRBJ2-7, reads DAGVTQSPTHLIKTRGQQVTLRCSPKSGHDTVSWYQQALGQGPQFIFQYYEEEERQRGNFPDRFSGHQFPNYSSELNVNALLLGDSALYLCASSSDLYEQYFGPGTRLTVT.

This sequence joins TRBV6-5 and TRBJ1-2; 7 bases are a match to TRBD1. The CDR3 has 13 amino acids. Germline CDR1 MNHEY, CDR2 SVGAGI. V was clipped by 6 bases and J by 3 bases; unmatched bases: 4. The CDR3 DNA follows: TGTGCCAGCAGGAACACAGGGGACTATGGCTACACCTTC. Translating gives CASRNTGDYGYTF.

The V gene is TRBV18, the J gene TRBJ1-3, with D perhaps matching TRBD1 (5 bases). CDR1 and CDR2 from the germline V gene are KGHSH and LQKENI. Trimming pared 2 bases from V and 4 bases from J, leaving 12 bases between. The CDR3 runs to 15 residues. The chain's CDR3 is CASSPEWGSGNTIYF. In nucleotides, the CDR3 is TGTGCCAGCTCACCAGAGTGGGGGTCAGGAAACACCATATATTTT.

DNA of the CDR3: TGTGCCAGCAGGGAAGGACAGATCTCTGGAAACACCATATATTTT. It translates to CASREGQISGNTIYF. V usage is TRBV6-6 and J usage is TRBJ1-3, with a weak D call TRBD1 (6 bases). Trimming shortened V by 6 bases and J by 0 bases, and 12 bases separated the two germline ends. Germline V gene sequence: CDR1 MNHNY, CDR2 SVGAGI (reference sequence). This CDR3 spans 15 amino acids.

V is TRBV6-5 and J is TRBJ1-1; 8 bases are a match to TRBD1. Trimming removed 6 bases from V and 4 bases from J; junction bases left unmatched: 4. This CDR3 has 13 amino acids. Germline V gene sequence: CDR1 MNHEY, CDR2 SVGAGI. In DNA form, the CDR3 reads TGTGCCAGCAGCCAGACAGGGGTCACTGAAGCTTTCTTT. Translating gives CASSQTGVTEAFF.

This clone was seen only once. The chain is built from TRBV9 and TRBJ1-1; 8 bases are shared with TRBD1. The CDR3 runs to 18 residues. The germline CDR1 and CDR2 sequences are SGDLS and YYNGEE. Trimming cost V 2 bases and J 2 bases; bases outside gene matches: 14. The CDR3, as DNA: TGTGCCAGCAGCGTGGCGACAGGGGTAGGCTCCTTTAACACTGAAGCTTTCTTT. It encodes CASSVATGVGSFNTEAFF.

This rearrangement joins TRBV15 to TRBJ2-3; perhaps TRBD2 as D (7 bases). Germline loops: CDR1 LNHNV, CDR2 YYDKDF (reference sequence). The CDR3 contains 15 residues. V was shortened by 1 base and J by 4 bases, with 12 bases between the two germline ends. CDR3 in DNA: TGTGCCACCAGCAGAGGGGGGGGCGTCTCAGATACGCAGTATTTT. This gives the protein CATSRGGGVSDTQYF.

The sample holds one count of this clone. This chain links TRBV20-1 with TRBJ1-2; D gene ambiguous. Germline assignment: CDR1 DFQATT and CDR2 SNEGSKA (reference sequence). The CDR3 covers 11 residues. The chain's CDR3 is CTFSRSPGYTF. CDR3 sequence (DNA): TGCACTTTTTCGCGTAGCCCTGGCTACACCTTC.

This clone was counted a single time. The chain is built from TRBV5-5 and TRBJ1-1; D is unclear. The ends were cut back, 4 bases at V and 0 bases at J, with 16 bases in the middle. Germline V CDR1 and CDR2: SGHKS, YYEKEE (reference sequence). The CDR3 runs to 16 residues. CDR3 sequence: CASSPSDVVLNTEAFF. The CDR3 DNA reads TGTGCCAGCAGCCCCTCTGATGTGGTTCTGAACACTGAAGCTTTCTTT.

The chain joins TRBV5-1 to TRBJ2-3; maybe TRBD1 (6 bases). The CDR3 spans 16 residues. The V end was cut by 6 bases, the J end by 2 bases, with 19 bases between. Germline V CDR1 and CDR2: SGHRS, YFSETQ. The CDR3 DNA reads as TGCGCCAGCACACCTTCAACAGGGTGGGTCACAGATACGCAGTATTTT. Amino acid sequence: CASTPSTGWVTDTQYF.

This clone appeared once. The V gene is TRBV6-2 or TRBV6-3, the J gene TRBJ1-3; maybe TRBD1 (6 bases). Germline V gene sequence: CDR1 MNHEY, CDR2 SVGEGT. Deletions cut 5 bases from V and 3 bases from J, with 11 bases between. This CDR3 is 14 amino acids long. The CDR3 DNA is TGTGCCAGCAGTCTCGGACAGCTTGGAAACACCATATATTTT. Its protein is CASSLGQLGNTIYF.

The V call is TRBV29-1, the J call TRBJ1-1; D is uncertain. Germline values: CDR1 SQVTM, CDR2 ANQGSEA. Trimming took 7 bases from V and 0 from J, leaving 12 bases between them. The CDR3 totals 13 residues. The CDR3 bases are TGCAGCGCCCAAGGCCTATTGAACACTGAAGCTTTCTTT. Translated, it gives CSAQGLLNTEAFF.

CDR3 sequence reads: CASSLATVPGADNSPLHF. CDR3 in DNA: TGTGCCAGCAGCTTAGCTACGGTGCCCGGGGCCGATAATTCACCCCTCCACTTT. The V and J genes are TRBV11-2 and TRBJ1-6; D may be TRBD1 (5 bases). Between the trimmed V and J ends, which lost 1 base and 5 bases, there was a span of 18 bases. The CDR3 length is 18 residues. The germline V gene encodes CDR1 SGHAT and CDR2 FQNNGV. The variable domain in full, with the rest retrieved from reference TRBV11-2 and TRBJ1-6, is EAGVAQSPRYKIIEKRQSVAFWCNPISGHATLYWYQQILGQGPKLLIQFQNNGVVDDSQLPKDRFSAERLKGVDSTLKIQPAKLEDSAVYLCASSLATVPGADNSPLHFGNGTRLTVT.

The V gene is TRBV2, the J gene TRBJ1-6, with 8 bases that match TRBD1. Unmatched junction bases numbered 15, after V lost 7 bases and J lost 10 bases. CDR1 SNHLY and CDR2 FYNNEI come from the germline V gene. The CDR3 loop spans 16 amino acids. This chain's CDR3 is CASTGQGSPPSSPLHF. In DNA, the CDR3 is TGTGCCAGCACAGGACAGGGAAGCCCCCCAAGCTCACCCCTCCACTTT.

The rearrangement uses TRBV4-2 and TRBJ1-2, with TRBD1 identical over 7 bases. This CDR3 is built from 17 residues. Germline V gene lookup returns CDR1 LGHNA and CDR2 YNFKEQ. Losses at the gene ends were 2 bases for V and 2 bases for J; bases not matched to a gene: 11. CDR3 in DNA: TGTGCCAGCAGCCAAAGGGGGCTTGGGGGGCCCAACTATGGCTACACCTTC. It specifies CASSQRGLGGPNYGYTF.

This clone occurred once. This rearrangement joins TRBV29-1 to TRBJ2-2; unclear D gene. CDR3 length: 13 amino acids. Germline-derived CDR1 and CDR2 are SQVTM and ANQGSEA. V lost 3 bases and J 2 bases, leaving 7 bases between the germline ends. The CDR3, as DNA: TGCAGCGTTGAGCCAGAAAACACCGGGGAGCTGTTTTTT. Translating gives CSVEPENTGELFF.